The sequence of this T cell receptor beta chain was determined in a study of metastatic and nonmetastatic thyroid tumors. Overall study: Repertoires were compared across blood and tumor or nodule tissue from malignant and benign thyroid patients.

Findings and limits, study-wide: It was reportedly found that TCR beta diversity was significantly higher in malignant thyroid tumors than in benign nodules, a difference seen in both blood and tumor samples.

The CDR3 covers 16 residues. CDR1 SGHRS and CDR2 YFSETQ come from the germline V gene. The trim removed 4 bases at V and 8 bases at J, leaving 10 bases unmatched. Until they underwent thyroid surgery, no patient had received any treatment. Turning to this clone: What it binds is not known.

TCRdb reprocessed the PCR reads via MiXCR. This sample carries 18,000 or so clones, 25% to 30% of them seen once, and the ten largest clones take roughly 13%. The chain is built from TRBV5-1 and TRBJ2-2; 11 nucleotides agree with TRBD2. Sequencing used tumor tissue. The sequence was obtained from a female donor with papillary thyroid cancer or a benign thyroid nodule (not recorded which). Some clones in this sample may be carry-over from other donors' samples. CDR3 sequence: CASSETLAGVAGELFF. CDR3 nucleotides: TGCGCCAGCAGCGAAACACTAGCGGGAGTTGCGGGGGAGCTGTTTTTT.